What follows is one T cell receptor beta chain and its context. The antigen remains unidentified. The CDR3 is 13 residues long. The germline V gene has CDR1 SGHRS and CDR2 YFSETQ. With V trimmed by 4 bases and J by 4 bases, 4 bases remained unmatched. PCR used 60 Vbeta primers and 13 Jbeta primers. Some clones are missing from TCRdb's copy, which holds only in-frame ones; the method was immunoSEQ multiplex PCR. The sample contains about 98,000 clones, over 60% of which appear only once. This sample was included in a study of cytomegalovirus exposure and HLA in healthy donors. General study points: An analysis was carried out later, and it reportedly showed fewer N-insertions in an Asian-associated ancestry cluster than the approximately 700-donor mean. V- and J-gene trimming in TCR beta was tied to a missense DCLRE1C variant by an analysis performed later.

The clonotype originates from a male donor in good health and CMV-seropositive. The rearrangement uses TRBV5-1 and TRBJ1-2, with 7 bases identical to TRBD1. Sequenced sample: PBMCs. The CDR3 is CASSTDRAYGYTF. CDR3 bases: TGCGCCAGCAGCACAGACAGGGCCTATGGCTACACCTTC.